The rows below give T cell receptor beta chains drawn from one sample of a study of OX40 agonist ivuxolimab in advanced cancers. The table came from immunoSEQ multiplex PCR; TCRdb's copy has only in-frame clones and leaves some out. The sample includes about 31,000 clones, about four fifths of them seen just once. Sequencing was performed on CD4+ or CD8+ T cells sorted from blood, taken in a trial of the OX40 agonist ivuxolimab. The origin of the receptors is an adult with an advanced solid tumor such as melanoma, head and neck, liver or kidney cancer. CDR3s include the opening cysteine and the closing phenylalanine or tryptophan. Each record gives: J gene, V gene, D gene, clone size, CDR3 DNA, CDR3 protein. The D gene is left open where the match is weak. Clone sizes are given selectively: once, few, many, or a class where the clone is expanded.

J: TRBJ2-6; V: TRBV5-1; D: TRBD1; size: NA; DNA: TGCGCCAGCAGCTTGAATGGACAGGCTGGGGCCAACGTCCTGACTTTC; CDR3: CASSLNGQAGANVLTF
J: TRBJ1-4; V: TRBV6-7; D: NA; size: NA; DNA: TGTGCCAGCAGCGTGGGTGCCGGTGAAAAACTGTTTTTT; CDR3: CASSVGAGEKLFF
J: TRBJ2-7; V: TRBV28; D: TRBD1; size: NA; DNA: TGTGCCAGCAGGGACAGGGGGCACTACGAGCAGTACTTC; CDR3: CASRDRGHYEQYF
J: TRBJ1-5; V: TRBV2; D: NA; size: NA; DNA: TGTGCCAGCAGTGAAGCTTGGGGATCCAATCAGCCCCAGCATTTT; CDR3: CASSEAWGSNQPQHF
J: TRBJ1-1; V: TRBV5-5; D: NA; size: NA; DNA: TGTGCCAGCAGCGCCTTTAGTCAAGGGTACACTGAAGCTTTCTTT; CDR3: CASSAFSQGYTEAFF
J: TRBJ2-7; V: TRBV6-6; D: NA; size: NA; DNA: TGTGCCAGCAGTTACGCGGTTGGGGGAACCTACGAGCAGTACTTC; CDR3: CASSYAVGGTYEQYF
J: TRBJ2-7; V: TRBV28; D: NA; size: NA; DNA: TGTGCCGGTGGAGGACAGAGTCCCTACGAGCAGTACTTC; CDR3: CAGGGQSPYEQYF
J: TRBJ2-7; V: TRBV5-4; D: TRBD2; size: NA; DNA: TGTGCCAGCAGCATGGGACTAGCGGGAAGCTCCTACGAGCAGTACTTC; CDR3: CASSMGLAGSSYEQYF
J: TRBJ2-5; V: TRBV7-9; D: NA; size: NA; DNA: TGTGCCAGCAGCTTACTTTGGTACCAAGAGACCCAGTACTTC; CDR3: CASSLLWYQETQYF
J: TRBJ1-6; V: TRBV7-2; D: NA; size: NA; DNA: TGTGCCAGCAGCTTCGGGGGCTCACCCCTCCACTTT; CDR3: CASSFGGSPLHF
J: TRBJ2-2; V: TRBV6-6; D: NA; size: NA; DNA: TGTGCCAGCAGTTACGGTAGGGAGACCGGGGAGCTGTTTTTT; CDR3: CASSYGRETGELFF
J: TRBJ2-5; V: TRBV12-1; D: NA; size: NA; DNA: TGTGCCAGCAGCTCCGTGACTAGCGGGAGAGACCAAGAGACCCAGTACTTC; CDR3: CASSSVTSGRDQETQYF
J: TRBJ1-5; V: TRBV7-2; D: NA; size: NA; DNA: TGTGCCAGCAGCCCCACATTGAATCAGCCCCAGCATTTT; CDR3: CASSPTLNQPQHF
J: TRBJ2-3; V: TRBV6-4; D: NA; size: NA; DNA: TGTGCCAGCAGTGTCTCGGGAACTACTACAGATACGCAGTATTTT; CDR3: CASSVSGTTTDTQYF
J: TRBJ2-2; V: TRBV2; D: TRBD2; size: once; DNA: TGTGCCAGCAAGGTCGGGAGGCATACGGGCGGGGAGCTGTTTTTT; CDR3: CASKVGRHTGGELFF
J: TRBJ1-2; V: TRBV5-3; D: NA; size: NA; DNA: TGTGCCAGAAGCTCGGCCAAATCCCCAGCCCCCATCTATGGCTACACCTTC; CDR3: CARSSAKSPAPIYGYTF
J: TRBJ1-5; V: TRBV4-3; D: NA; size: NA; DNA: TGCGCCAGCAGCCAACCCCGGGACAATCAGCCCCAGCATTTT; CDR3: CASSQPRDNQPQHF